This T cell receptor beta chain was obtained from a study of blood T cell repertoires in COVID-19. The CDR3 loop spans 15 amino acids. CDR1 SGHRS and CDR2 YFSETQ come from the germline V gene. The junction had 1 base not matched to a gene; V was cut back by 2 bases and J by 2 bases. Method: immunoSEQ multiplex PCR; TCRdb's copy keeps in-frame clones and lacks some. The sample records 200,000 to 250,000 clones, roughly 87% being singletons. Sequencing was done on a sample of PBMCs or T cells enriched from blood (not recorded which). The origin of this receptor is a man aged 30 to 45 who had recovered from COVID-19. The rearrangement links TRBV5-1 to TRBJ2-6, with 7 bases identical to TRBD1. Here the CDR3 DNA reads TGCGCCAGCAGCTTTACAGGGGCTGGGGCCAACGTCCTGACTTTC. Its translation is CASSFTGAGANVLTF. Full variable domain (outside the CDR3, taken from reference TRBV5-1 and TRBJ2-6): KAGVTQTPRYLIKTRGQQVTLSCSPISGHRSVSWYQQTPGQGLQFLFEYFSETQRNKGNFPGRFSGRQFSNSRSEMNVSTLELGDSALYLCASSFTGAGANVLTFGAGSRLTVL.